The 16 T cell receptor beta chains given below trace back to one sample, sequenced in a study of PD-L1 blockade in urothelial cancer. Only in-frame clones appear in the TCRdb table, and some are missing; sequencing was by immunoSEQ multiplex PCR. The repertoire has approximately 63,000 clones, roughly four fifths of them found once; the top ten carry over 1.5%. Time point described: pretreatment peripheral blood. The source material was PBMCs, sampled around atezolizumab (anti-PD-L1) treatment. These receptors all stem from a man in his 70s with urothelial cancer.

In this sample, this clone turned up once. This chain joins TRBV30 and TRBJ2-7; no clear D gene. Trimming left V 1 base short and J 1 base short, with 14 bases between. The germline gives CDR1 GTSNPN, CDR2 SVGIG (reference sequence). CDR3 length equals 15 residues. In DNA, the CDR3 is TGTGCCTGGAGTGCGGTCGGCAGGAAATCCTACGAGCAGTACTTC. Its protein product is CAWSAVGRKSYEQYF.

This clone turned up a few times. CDR3 protein: CASTFGTEYGYTF. The CDR3 region has the DNA TGTGCCAGCACCTTCGGGACAGAATATGGCTACACCTTC. The chain carries TRBV6-5 and TRBJ1-2; 7 bases align to TRBD1. Germline assignment: CDR1 MNHEY and CDR2 SVGAGI. V gave up 7 bases and J gave up 5 bases; unmatched junction bases: 7. CDR3 length: 13 residues.

The chain is built from TRBV2 and TRBJ2-2; TRBD1 matches at 8 bases. Losses at the gene ends were 3 bases for V and 5 bases for J; bases not matched to a gene: 8. This CDR3 is 16 amino acids long. Looked up from germline, CDR1 is SNHLY and CDR2 is FYNNEI. The CDR3 sequence is CASSDQGARGTGELFF. CDR3 nucleotides: TGTGCCAGCAGTGATCAGGGGGCGCGGGGAACCGGGGAGCTGTTTTTT.

This chain links TRBV6-6 with TRBJ2-7; D perhaps matches TRBD1 (6 bases). The CDR3 runs 13 residues. Germline V lookup: CDR1 MNHNY, CDR2 SVGAGI (reference sequence). V lost 7 bases and J lost 0, with 10 bases in between. This CDR3 is CASTPTGSYEQYF. The CDR3 bases are TGTGCCAGCACCCCGACAGGCTCCTACGAGCAGTACTTC.

The J gene is TRBJ2-7, the V gene TRBV11-3; D remains ambiguous. Trimming left V 1 base short and J 0 bases short, with 10 bases between. The CDR3 contains 15 residues. CDR1 and CDR2 (germline): SGHNT, YENEEA. CDR3 sequence (DNA): TGTGCCAGCAGCTTAGCGAGTAGTAACTCCTACGAGCAGTACTTC. Its protein is CASSLASSNSYEQYF.

The rearrangement uses TRBV4-3 and TRBJ2-5; tentative D call: TRBD2 (7 bases). Germline V gene sequence: CDR1 LGHNA, CDR2 YSLEER. Between the trimmed V and J ends, which lost 0 bases and 4 bases, there was a span of 18 bases. This CDR3 has 17 residues. For the CDR3, the DNA is TGCGCCAGCAGCCAAGATTCCAGTCAGAGGGGGGGAGAGACCCAGTACTTC. Translating gives CASSQDSSQRGGETQYF.

This chain links TRBV25-1 with TRBJ2-4; perhaps TRBD1 as D (6 bases). Germline lookup yields CDR1 MGHDK and CDR2 SYGVNS. This CDR3 has 13 amino acids. Trimming cost V 8 bases and J 7 bases, with 15 bases left between them. The CDR3 spells CASAVTGSNIQYF. The CDR3 DNA sequence: TGTGCCAGCGCAGTTACAGGGTCCAACATTCAGTACTTC.

The V call is TRBV10-2, the J call TRBJ1-1; D is ambiguous. Trimming removed 4 bases at V and 0 bases at J, with 6 bases between. The CDR3 length is 13 residues. Germline V gene data show CDR1 as WSHSY and CDR2 as SAAADI. Here the CDR3 reads CASSAEMNTEAFF. CDR3 sequence (DNA): TGCGCCAGCAGTGCGGAGATGAACACTGAAGCTTTCTTT.

The rearrangement joins TRBV28 to TRBJ1-1, with 8 bases matching TRBD1. The CDR3 is 14 amino acids. Germline V gene lookup returns CDR1 MDHEN and CDR2 SYDVKM. Losses at the gene ends were 7 bases for V and 1 base for J; bases not matched to a gene: 5. CDR3 sequence reads: CASTTQGANTEAFF. In nucleotides, the CDR3 is TGTGCCAGCACCACTCAGGGGGCGAACACTGAAGCTTTCTTT.

The chain is built from TRBV27 and TRBJ2-5, with 8 bases lining up with TRBD2. The V segment lost 4 bases and the J segment 4 bases; nucleotides outside the gene matches: 14. The CDR3 totals 17 residues. Germline CDR1 MNHEY, CDR2 SMNVEV (reference sequence). The CDR3 loop reads CASSSSFGRGLGETQYF. CDR3 in DNA: TGTGCCAGCAGTTCTTCATTCGGGAGGGGACTAGGAGAGACCCAGTACTTC.

With respect to this clone: A read error may produce the germline difference seen at one junction end. The chain employs TRBV7-7 and TRBJ2-2; D uncertain. Germline CDR1 SSHAT, CDR2 FNYEAQ (reference sequence). CDR3 length: 14 residues. CDR3 bases: TGTGCTAGCAGCTCTGGAGCGTCGTGGGGGGAGCTGTTTTTT. This gives the protein CASSSGASWGELFF.

This clone was counted only a few times. The chain uses TRBV28 and TRBJ2-1; D might be TRBD1 (6 bases). CDR1 is MDHEN and CDR2 is SYDVKM in the germline V gene. The V and J ends lost 2 bases and 4 bases respectively, with 9 bases between them. There are 14 residues in the CDR3. The CDR3 nucleotides read TGTGCCAGCAGTTTAACGCAGGGGTACAATGAGCAGTTCTTC. This gives the protein CASSLTQGYNEQFF.

This clone was seen a few times. The CDR3 DNA follows: TGTGCCAGCAGCTTCCGGGGAGAGACCCAGTACTTC. Encoded protein: CASSFRGETQYF. This chain links TRBV27 with TRBJ2-5, with D tentatively TRBD2 (5 bases). The CDR3 has 12 residues. The germline gives CDR1 MNHEY, CDR2 SMNVEV (reference sequence). V lost 6 bases, J lost 4 bases, and 9 bases lay in between.

A single count supports this clone. This chain joins TRBV28 and TRBJ2-7, with D perhaps TRBD1 (6 bases). V gave up 2 bases and J gave up 3 bases, with 11 bases separating them. The CDR3 length is 14 residues. CDR1 MDHEN and CDR2 SYDVKM come from the germline V gene. This CDR3 is CASSLARGDYEQYF. The CDR3 DNA reads as TGTGCCAGCAGTTTAGCCAGGGGTGACTACGAGCAGTACTTC.

A note on this clone: Relative to the germline gene, one junction end is altered; a read error may explain this. This CDR3 reads CASSQGLAGGYEQFF. DNA of the CDR3: TGTGCCAGCAGTCAAGGACTAGCGGGAGGTTATGAGCAGTTCTTC. The V and J genes are TRBV4-2 and TRBJ2-1; 14 nucleotides line up with TRBD2. Germline assignment: CDR1 LGHNA and CDR2 YNFKEQ. The CDR3 is 15 residues long.

The V gene is TRBV7-2, the J gene TRBJ2-1; a possible D gene is TRBD2 (7 bases). V was pared by 3 bases and J by 0 bases, with 15 bases between. The CDR3 has 17 residues. The V gene's germline CDR1 is SGHTA and CDR2 FQGNSA. Written as DNA, the CDR3 is TGTGCCAGCAGCTTTCTTGGGGGGGCGAGCTCCTACAATGAGCAGTTCTTC. It translates to CASSFLGGASSYNEQFF.